These T cell receptor beta chains were read from a single sample in a study of glioma-infiltrating T cells. TCRdb independently ran MiXCR on the multiplex PCR reads; one entry per CDR3 protein. This sample has about 130,000 distinct CDR3 sequences, with less than 30% found just once. Sequencing was done on a sample of glioma tissue, nonneoplastic brain tissue, or PBMCs (not recorded which). The origin of the receptors is a human donor with low-grade glioma or glioblastoma, undergoing nonglioma brain surgery, or in good health (not recorded which). CDR3s include the opening cysteine and the closing phenylalanine or tryptophan. The D gene is left open where the match is weak. Expanded clones get a size class; other rows say once, few or many, or leave the size out.

v_gene,d_gene,abundance,j_gene,CDR3nt,CDR3aa
TRBV7-3,-,many,TRBJ2-1,TGTGCCAGCAGCCAAGACTATAACAATGAGCAGTTCTTC,CASSQDYNNEQFF
TRBV19,TRBD1,many,TRBJ1-1,TGTGCCAGTAAGCCTAGACAGGGGCGGTCGAACACTGAAGCTTTCTTT,CASKPRQGRSNTEAFF
TRBV19,-,-,TRBJ2-3,TGTGCCAGTAGGACCACAGATAAGCAGTATTTT,CASRTTDKQYF
TRBV27,TRBD2,many,TRBJ2-1,TGTGCCAGCAGTTTCCTCGCGAGTTTTTTAGGGCTAGCGGGAGACAATGAGCAGTTCTTC,CASSFLASFLGLAGDNEQFF
TRBV19,-,-,TRBJ2-5,TGTGCCAGTAGTATGAGTGAGACCCAGTACTTC,CASSMSETQYF
TRBV9,-,-,TRBJ2-3,TGTGCCAGCAGCGTAGCTGGGAAAGATACGCAGTATTTT,CASSVAGKDTQYF
TRBV19,-,-,TRBJ2-2,TGTGCCAGTAGTATAGGACTAGAGGGATCCCTAGGGGCCGGGGAGCTGTTTTTT,CASSIGLEGSLGAGELFF
TRBV12-3/TRBV12-4,-,many,TRBJ2-7,TGTGCCAGCAGTCCTGGTCGGAGAGGGGACGAGCAGTACTTC,CASSPGRRGDEQYF
TRBV6-1,TRBD2,many,TRBJ2-3,TGTGCCAGCAGTCACGGACTAGCGGTCACAGATACGCAGTATTTT,CASSHGLAVTDTQYF
TRBV24-1,-,few,TRBJ1-1,TGTGCCACCAGTGATTTGGGAGGGCAAGCTTTCTTT,CATSDLGGQAFF
TRBV18,-,-,TRBJ1-3,TGTGCCAGCTCATCGTCGATTTCTGGAAACACCATATATTTT,CASSSSISGNTIYF
TRBV19,-,-,TRBJ2-7,TGTGCCAGTAGTATTGGGGACGGATCCTACGAGCAGTACTTC,CASSIGDGSYEQYF
TRBV6-6,-,many,TRBJ1-2,TGTGCCAGCAGTTACTCATCCAGTAGAGCTAACTATGGCTACACCTTC,CASSYSSSRANYGYTF
TRBV14,-,many,TRBJ1-1,TGTGCCAGCAGTCAGACCGGGACAACGGCTTTCTTT,CASSQTGTTAFF
TRBV29-1,-,few,TRBJ2-7,TGCAGCGGAATCCAACAGGGTTCCTACGAGCAGTACTTC,CSGIQQGSYEQYF
TRBV7-3,TRBD2,many,TRBJ2-5,TGTGCCAGCAGCTTAAGGAGCGGGAGGCTCGGGGAGACCCAGTACTTC,CASSLRSGRLGETQYF
TRBV30,-,-,TRBJ2-1,TGTGCCTGGAGTGGAGGGCCCTACAATGAGCAGTTCTTC,CAWSGGPYNEQFF
TRBV20-1,-,-,TRBJ2-3,TGCAGTGGTAGATCCAGGTCAGCCTCAGATACGCAGTATTTT,CSGRSRSASDTQYF
TRBV15,TRBD1,many,TRBJ1-6,TGTGCCACCAGCAGAGATCGGGGGCAGGGGGCGAGTGAGAATTCACCCCTCCACTTT,CATSRDRGQGASENSPLHF
TRBV18,-,many,TRBJ2-1,TGTGCCAGCTCACCACAGGGCGGCGATGAGCAGTTCTTC,CASSPQGGDEQFF
TRBV28,TRBD1,many,TRBJ2-5,TGTGCCAGCAGTTTACCCGGACAGGGCCAAGAGACCCAGTACTTC,CASSLPGQGQETQYF
TRBV29-1,TRBD2,-,TRBJ2-7,TGCAGCGTCGGGACTAGCGGATACGAGCAGTACTTC,CSVGTSGYEQYF
TRBV3-1,-,many,TRBJ1-3,TGTGCCAGCAGCCAAGACGTGGAGGGGCACCCTGGAAACACCATATATTTT,CASSQDVEGHPGNTIYF
TRBV12-3/TRBV12-4,-,many,TRBJ1-1,TGTGCCAGCAGTTTAGTAGATGGTGGCACTGAAGCTTTCTTT,CASSLVDGGTEAFF
TRBV6-1,-,many,TRBJ2-7,TGTGCCAGCAGCCACGCGGGGTCAATCTCCTACGAGCAGTACTTC,CASSHAGSISYEQYF
TRBV27,TRBD2,many,TRBJ2-1,TGTGCCAGCAGTCCTAGCGGGGACTCCTACAATGAGCAGTTCTTC,CASSPSGDSYNEQFF
TRBV9,-,-,TRBJ1-1,TGTGCCAGCAGTCCAAGAACAGGGATGAACACTGAAGCTTTCTTT,CASSPRTGMNTEAFF
TRBV6-6,TRBD1,few,TRBJ2-5,TGTGCCAGCAGTTACTCGAAAGGGGGCTCGGATGAGACCCAGTACTTC,CASSYSKGGSDETQYF
TRBV7-2,-,few,TRBJ2-5,TGTGCCAGCAGCTTAGGGGGCGGCTGGCAGGCAGACCAAGAGACCCAGTACTTC,CASSLGGGWQADQETQYF
TRBV9,-,many,TRBJ1-5,TGTGCCAGCAGCTGGGGGCCAGGGGATCAGCCCCAGCATTTT,CASSWGPGDQPQHF
TRBV29-1,-,few,TRBJ2-1,TGCAGCGTCGACAGAGGGAATGAGCACTTCTTC,CSVDRGNEHFF
TRBV28,-,many,TRBJ1-2,TGTGCCAGCAGTTTTCAATACATCACCAGTCCTAACTATGGCTACACCTTC,CASSFQYITSPNYGYTF
TRBV19,TRBD2,many,TRBJ2-3,TGTGCCACGTGGACTAGCGGGAGTCCAGATACGCAGTATTTT,CATWTSGSPDTQYF
TRBV27,-,many,TRBJ1-6,TGTGCCAGCAGTTTTGGCAGTCTAGATTCACCCCTCCACTTT,CASSFGSLDSPLHF
TRBV29-1,TRBD2,many,TRBJ2-3,TGCAGCGTTTTCGGGACTAGCGGGAGAGGGGACACAGATACGCAGTATTTT,CSVFGTSGRGDTDTQYF
TRBV5-5,TRBD1,-,TRBJ1-5,TGTGCCAGCAGCTTGTCGACAGGGGGCCTGCCCCAGCATTTT,CASSLSTGGLPQHF
TRBV12-3/TRBV12-4,TRBD2,-,TRBJ2-7,TGTGCCAGCAGTACGGGACTAGCGGGAACCGAGCAGTACTTC,CASSTGLAGTEQYF
TRBV27,TRBD2,once,TRBJ2-1,TGTGCCAGCAGTTCCACCGGGAGGGACAATGAGCAGTTCTTC,CASSSTGRDNEQFF
TRBV19,TRBD1,-,TRBJ2-7,TGTGCCAGTGGGGACAGGGCGAGCTACGAGCAGTACTTC,CASGDRASYEQYF
TRBV29-1,TRBD1,many,TRBJ1-5,TGCAGCGCCCGAGGGGGCTATAATCAGCCCCAGCATTTT,CSARGGYNQPQHF
TRBV15,-,many,TRBJ2-3,TGTGCCACCAGCAGTGGGCTTAGCACAGATACGCAGTATTTT,CATSSGLSTDTQYF
TRBV4-1,TRBD1,few,TRBJ1-1,TGCGCCAGCAGCCGCCAACAGGGGGCTGGCACTGAAGCTTTCTTT,CASSRQQGAGTEAFF
TRBV7-6,-,many,TRBJ2-1,TGTGCCAGCAGCTTAGAAAAAGCGGGACATTACAATGAGCAGTTCTTC,CASSLEKAGHYNEQFF
TRBV20-1,TRBD2,many,TRBJ2-3,TGCAGTGCTAGAGATCTGGCGGCGGGGGCAGATACGCAGTATTTT,CSARDLAAGADTQYF
TRBV6-1,TRBD1,many,TRBJ1-1,TGTGCCAGCAGTTCAACAGGGGGCACTGAAGCTTTCTTT,CASSSTGGTEAFF
TRBV6-1,-,-,TRBJ2-3,TGTGCCAGCAGTTATAACAGGGTGCGAGATACGCAGTATTTT,CASSYNRVRDTQYF
TRBV7-2,-,many,TRBJ2-7,TGTGCCAGCAGCTTACCCCTCCCCTTTGTGGAGTACTTC,CASSLPLPFVEYF
TRBV5-4,TRBD2,-,TRBJ2-1,TGTGCCAGCAGCTCTCAGCGGGAGGTTGGCAATGAGCAGTTCTTC,CASSSQREVGNEQFF
TRBV27,-,many,TRBJ1-2,TGTGCCAGCAGTTTCCTGAACTATGGCTACACCTTC,CASSFLNYGYTF
TRBV3-1,-,many,TRBJ2-7,TGTGCCAGCAGCCAAGAAGCAGGCCCCTACGAGCAGTACTTC,CASSQEAGPYEQYF
TRBV4-3,-,many,TRBJ2-7,TGCGCCAGCAGCCAAGGACCGACAGACCTCTACGAGCAGTACTTC,CASSQGPTDLYEQYF
TRBV30,-,many,TRBJ2-7,TGTGCCTGGAGTGTAATACAGGGCAACTACGAGCAGTACTTC,CAWSVIQGNYEQYF
TRBV29-1,-,many,TRBJ2-7,TGCAGCGTCGCTACCTCAAGGGGGATAGGGACCTACGAGCAGTACTTC,CSVATSRGIGTYEQYF
TRBV18,-,many,TRBJ2-1,TGTGCCAGCTCACCATCTCCGGCAAACAATGAGCAGTTCTTC,CASSPSPANNEQFF
TRBV25-1,TRBD1,many,TRBJ1-2,TGTGCCAGCAGTATGCGGGACAGGGAGAACGGCTACACCTTC,CASSMRDRENGYTF
TRBV5-4,-,few,TRBJ2-1,TGTGCCAGCAGCTCGGAGGTGTTCTCCTACAATGAGCAGTTCTTC,CASSSEVFSYNEQFF
TRBV5-6,-,-,TRBJ1-1,TGTGCCAGCAGCTTACGACAGCTCTATTTTGAAGCTTTCTTT,CASSLRQLYFEAFF
TRBV20-1,TRBD1,many,TRBJ1-6,TGCAGTGTTTACCCCGACAGGGACAATTCACCCCTCCACTTT,CSVYPDRDNSPLHF